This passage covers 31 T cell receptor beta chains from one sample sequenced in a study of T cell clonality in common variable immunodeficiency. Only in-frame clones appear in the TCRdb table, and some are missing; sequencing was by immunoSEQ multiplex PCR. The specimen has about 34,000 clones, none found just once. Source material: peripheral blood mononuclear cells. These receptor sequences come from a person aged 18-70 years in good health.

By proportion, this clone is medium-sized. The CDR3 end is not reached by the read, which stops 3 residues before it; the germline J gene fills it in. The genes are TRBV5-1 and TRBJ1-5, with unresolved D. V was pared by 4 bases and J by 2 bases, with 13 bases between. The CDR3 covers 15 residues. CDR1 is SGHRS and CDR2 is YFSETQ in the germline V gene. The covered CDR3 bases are TGCGCCAGCAGCGCCGAGGGCGTGGGCAATCAGCCC. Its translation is CASSAEGVGNQP. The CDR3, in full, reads CASSAEGVGNQPQHF.

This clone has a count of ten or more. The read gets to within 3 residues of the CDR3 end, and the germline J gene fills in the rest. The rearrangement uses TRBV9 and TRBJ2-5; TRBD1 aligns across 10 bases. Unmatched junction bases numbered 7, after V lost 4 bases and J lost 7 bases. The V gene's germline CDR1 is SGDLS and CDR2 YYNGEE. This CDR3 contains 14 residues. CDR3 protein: CASSPGQGSGTQYF. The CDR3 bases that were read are TGTGCCAGCAGCCCGGGACAGGGGTCTGGGACC.

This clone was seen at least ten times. CDR3 region: CASSLRPTGIGNQPQHF. The CDR3 bases that were read are TGCGCCAGCAGCTTGCGACCGACAGGGATTGGCAATCAGCCC. The chain couples TRBV5-1 to TRBJ1-5; 7 bases match TRBD1. With the read ending 3 residues before the CDR3 end, the germline J gene is used to fill in that end. The CDR3 is 17 residues long. J gave up 2 bases and V 1 base, and 9 bases lay outside the gene matches. Germline V gene data show CDR1 as SGHRS and CDR2 as YFSETQ.

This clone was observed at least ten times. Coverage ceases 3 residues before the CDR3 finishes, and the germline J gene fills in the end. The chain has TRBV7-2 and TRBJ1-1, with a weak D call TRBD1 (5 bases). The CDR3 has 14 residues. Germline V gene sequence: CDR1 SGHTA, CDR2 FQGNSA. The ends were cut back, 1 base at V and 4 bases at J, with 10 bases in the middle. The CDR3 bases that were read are TGTGCCAGCAGCTTAGTGCGCAGGGTCACTGAA. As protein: CASSLVRRVTE. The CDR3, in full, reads CASSLVRRVTEAFF.

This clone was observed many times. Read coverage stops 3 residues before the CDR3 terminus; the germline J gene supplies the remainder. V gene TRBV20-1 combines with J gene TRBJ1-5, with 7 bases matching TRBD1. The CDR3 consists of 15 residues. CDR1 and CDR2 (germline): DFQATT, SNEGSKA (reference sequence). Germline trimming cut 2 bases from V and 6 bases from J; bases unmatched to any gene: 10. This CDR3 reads CSARPLTGEAQPQHF. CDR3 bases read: TGCAGTGCTAGACCCCTAACAGGGGAGGCTCAGCCC.

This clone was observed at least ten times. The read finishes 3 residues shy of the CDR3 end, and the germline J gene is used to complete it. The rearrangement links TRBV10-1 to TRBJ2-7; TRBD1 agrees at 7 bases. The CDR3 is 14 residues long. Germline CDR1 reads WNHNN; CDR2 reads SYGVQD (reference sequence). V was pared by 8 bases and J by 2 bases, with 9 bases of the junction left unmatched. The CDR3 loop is CASSPGQYPYEQYF. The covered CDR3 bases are TGCGCCAGCTCCCCGGGACAGTATCCCTACGAG.

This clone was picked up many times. CDR3 in amino acids: CASSHRGVTLTDTQYF. The part of the CDR3 DNA that was read is TGTGCCAGCAGCCACCGGGGGGTAACCCTCACAGATACG. The chain uses TRBV3-1 (or the pseudogene TRBV3-2) and TRBJ2-3; 7 bases agree with TRBD2. The missing CDR3 end, 3 residues past where the read stops, is filled in from the germline J gene. V lost 3 bases, J lost 2 bases, and 8 bases stayed unmatched. Per the germline V gene, CDR1 is LGHDT and CDR2 is YNNKEL (reference sequence). The CDR3 contains 16 residues.

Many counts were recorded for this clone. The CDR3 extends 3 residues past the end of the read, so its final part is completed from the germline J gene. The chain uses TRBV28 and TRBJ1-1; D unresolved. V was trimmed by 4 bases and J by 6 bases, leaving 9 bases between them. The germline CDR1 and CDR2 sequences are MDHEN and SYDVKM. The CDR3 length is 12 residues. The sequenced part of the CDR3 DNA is TGTGCCAGCAGTTCGACATTGTCTGAA. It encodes CASSSTLSE. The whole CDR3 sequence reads CASSSTLSEAFF.

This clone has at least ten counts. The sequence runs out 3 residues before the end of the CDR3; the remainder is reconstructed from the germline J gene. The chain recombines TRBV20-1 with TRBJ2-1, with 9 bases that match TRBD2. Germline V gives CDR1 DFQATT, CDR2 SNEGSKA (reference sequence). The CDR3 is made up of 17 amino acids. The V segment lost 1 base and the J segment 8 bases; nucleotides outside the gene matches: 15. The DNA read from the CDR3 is TGCAGTGCTAGAGCTGTACTAGCGGGCCGGCAATGGTATGAG. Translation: CSARAVLAGRQWYE. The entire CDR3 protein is CSARAVLAGRQWYEQFF.

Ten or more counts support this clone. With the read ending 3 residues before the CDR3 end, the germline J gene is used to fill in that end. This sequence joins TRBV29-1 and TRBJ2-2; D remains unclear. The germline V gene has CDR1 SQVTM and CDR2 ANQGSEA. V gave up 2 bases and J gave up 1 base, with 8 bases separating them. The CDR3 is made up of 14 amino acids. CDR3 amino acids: CSVESQQNTGELFF. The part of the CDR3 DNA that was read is TGCAGCGTTGAATCGCAACAGAACACCGGGGAG.

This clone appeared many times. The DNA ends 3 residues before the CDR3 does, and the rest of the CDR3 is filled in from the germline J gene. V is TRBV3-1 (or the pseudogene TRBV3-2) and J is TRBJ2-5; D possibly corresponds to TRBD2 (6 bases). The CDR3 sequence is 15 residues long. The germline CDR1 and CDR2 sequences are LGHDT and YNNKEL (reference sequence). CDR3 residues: CASSQDASGGLTQYF. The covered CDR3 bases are TGTGCCAGCAGCCAAGACGCCTCTGGCGGACTAACC.

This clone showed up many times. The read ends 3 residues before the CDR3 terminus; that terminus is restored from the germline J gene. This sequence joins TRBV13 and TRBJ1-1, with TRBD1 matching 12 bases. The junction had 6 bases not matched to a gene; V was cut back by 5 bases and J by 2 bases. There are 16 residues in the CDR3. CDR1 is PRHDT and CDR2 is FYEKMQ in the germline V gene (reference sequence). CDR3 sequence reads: CASSPGDRGRNTEAFF. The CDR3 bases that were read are TGTGCCAGCAGCCCAGGGGACAGGGGGCGCAACACTGAA.

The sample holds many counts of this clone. The CDR3 DNA, read in part, is TGTGCCATAGGGACTAGCTCAGAAGAGACC. The encoded protein is CAIGTSSEET. The full CDR3 protein is CAIGTSSEETQYF. The rearrangement links TRBV10-3 to TRBJ2-5; 9 positions match TRBD2. The CDR3 end falls 3 residues outside the read, so it is completed with the germline J gene. Trimming removed 9 bases from V and 3 bases from J; junction bases left unmatched: 5. CDR1 ENHRY and CDR2 SYGVKD come from the germline V gene. CDR3 length: 13 residues.

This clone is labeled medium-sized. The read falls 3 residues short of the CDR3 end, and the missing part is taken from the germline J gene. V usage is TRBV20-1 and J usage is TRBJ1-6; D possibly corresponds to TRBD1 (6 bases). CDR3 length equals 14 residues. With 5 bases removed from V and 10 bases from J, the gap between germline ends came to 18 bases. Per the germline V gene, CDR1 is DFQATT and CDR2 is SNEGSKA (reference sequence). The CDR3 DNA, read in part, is TGCAGTGCTTGGAACAGGGCGTCAGGATCACCC. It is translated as CSAWNRASGSP. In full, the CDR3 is CSAWNRASGSPLHF.

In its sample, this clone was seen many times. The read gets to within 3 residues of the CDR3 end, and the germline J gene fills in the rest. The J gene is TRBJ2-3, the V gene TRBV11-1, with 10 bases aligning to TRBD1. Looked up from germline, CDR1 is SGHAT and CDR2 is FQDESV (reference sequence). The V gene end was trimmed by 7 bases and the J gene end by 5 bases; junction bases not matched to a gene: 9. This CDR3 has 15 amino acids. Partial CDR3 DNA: TGTGCCAGCACCGATTGGACAGGGGGGGGAGATACG. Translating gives CASTDWTGGGDT. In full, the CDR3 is CASTDWTGGGDTQYF.

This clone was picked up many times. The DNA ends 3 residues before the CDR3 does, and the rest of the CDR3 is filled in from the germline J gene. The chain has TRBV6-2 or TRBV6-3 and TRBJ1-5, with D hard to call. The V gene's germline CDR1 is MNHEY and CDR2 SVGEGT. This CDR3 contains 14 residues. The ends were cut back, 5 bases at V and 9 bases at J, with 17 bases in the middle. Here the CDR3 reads CASSPHPYSRPQHF. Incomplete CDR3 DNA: TGTGCCAGCAGTCCACATCCCTATAGCAGGCCC.

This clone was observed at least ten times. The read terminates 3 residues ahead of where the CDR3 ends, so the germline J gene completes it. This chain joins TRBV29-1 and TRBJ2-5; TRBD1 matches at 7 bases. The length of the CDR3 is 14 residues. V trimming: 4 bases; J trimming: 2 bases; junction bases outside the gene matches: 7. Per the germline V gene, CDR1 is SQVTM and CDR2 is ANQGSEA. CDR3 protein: CSVAYRGGQETQYF. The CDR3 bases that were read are TGCAGCGTTGCTTACAGGGGTGGGCAAGAGACC. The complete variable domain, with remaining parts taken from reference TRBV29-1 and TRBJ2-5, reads SAVISQKPSRDICQRGTSLTIQCQVDSQVTMMFWYRQQPGQSLTLIATANQGSEATYESGFVIDKFPISRPNLTFSTLTVSNMSPEDSSIYLCSVAYRGGQETQYFGPGTRLLVL.

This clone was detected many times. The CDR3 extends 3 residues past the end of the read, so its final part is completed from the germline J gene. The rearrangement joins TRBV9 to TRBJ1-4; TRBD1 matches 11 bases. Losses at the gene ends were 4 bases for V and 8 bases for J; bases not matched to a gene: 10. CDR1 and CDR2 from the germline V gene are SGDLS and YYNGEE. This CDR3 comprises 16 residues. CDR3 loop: CASSQGTGGRWEKLFF. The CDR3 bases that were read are TGTGCCAGCAGCCAAGGGACAGGGGGTCGCTGGGAAAAA.

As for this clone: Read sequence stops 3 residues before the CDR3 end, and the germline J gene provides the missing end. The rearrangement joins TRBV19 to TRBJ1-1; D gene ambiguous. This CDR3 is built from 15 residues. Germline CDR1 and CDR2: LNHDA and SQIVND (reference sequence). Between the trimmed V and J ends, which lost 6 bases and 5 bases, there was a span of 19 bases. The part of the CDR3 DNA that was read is TGTGCCAGTAGCACAACGCTCAGATTTGATACTGAA. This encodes CASSTTLRFDTE. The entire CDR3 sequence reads CASSTTLRFDTEAFF.

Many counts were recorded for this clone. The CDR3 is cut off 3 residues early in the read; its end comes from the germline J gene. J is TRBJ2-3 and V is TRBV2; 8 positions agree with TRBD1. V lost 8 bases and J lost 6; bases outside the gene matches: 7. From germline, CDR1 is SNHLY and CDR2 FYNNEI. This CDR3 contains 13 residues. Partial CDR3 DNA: TGTGCCAGCTCGGACAGGGCGTGGGATACG. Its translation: CASSDRAWDT. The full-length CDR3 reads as CASSDRAWDTQYF.

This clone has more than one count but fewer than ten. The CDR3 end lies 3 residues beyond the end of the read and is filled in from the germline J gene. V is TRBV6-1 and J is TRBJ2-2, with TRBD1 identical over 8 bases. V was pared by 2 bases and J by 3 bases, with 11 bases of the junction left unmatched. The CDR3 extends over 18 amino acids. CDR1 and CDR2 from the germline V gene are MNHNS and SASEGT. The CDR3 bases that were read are TGTGCCAGCAGTGAAAATTGGTTACAGGGGGTTGACACCGGGGAG. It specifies CASSENWLQGVDTGE. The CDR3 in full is CASSENWLQGVDTGELFF.

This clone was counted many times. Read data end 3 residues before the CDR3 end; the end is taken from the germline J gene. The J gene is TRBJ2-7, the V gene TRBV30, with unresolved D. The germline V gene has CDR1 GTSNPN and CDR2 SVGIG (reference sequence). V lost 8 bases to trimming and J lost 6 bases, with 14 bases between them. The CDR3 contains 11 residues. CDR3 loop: CAISGVGEQYF. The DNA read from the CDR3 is TGTGCCATCTCGGGTGTCGGCGAG. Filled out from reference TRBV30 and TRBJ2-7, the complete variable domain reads SQTIHQWPATLVQPVGSPLSLECTVEGTSNPNLYWYRQAAGRGLQLLFYSVGIGQISSEVPQNLSASRPQDRQFILSSKKLLLSDSGFYLCAISGVGEQYFGPGTRLTVT.

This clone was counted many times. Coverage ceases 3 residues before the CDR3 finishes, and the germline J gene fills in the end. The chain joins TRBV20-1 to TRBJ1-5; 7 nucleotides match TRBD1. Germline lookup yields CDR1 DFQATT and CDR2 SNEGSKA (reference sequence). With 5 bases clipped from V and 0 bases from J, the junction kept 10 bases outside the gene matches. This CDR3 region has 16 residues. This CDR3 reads CSASTDRAHSNQPQHF. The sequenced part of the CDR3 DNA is TGCAGTGCTTCAACCGACAGGGCACATAGCAATCAGCCC.

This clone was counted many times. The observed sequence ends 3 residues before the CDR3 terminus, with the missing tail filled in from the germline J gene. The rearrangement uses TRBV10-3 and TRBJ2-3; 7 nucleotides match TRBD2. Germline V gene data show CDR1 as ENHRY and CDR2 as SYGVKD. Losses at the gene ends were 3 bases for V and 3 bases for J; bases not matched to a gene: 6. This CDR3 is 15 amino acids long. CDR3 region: CAISDLAGVTDTQYF. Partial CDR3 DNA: TGTGCCATCAGTGACTTGGCGGGAGTTACAGATACG.

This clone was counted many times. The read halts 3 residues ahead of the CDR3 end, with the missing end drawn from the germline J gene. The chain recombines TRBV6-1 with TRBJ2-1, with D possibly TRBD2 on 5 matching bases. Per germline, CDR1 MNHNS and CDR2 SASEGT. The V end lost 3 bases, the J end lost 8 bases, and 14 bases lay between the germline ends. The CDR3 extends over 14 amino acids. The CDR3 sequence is CASSDSHGSDEQFF. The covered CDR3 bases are TGTGCCAGCAGTGATTCCCATGGTAGCGATGAG.

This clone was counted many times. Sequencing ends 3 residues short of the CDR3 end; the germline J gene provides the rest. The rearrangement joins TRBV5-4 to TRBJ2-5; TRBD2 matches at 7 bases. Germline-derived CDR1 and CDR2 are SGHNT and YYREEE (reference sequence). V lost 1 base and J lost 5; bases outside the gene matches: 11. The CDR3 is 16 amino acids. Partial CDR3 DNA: TGTGCCAGCAGCTTGTACGGGGGAGGGGTTGGGGAGACC. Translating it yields CASSLYGGGVGET. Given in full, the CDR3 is CASSLYGGGVGETQYF.

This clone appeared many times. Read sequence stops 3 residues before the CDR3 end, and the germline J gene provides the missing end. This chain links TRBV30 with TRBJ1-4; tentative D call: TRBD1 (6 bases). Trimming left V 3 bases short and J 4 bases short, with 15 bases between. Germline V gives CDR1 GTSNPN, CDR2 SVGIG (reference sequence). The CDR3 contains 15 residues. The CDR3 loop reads CAWRSYREVNEKLFF. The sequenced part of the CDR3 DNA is TGTGCCTGGAGATCTTACAGGGAGGTTAATGAAAAA.

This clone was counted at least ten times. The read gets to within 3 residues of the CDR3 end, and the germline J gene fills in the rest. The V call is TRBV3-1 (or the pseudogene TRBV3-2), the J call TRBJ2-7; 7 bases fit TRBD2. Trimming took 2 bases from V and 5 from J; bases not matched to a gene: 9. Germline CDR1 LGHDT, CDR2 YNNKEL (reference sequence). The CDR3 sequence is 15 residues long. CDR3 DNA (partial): TGTGCCAGCAGCCAATTGCCAGGGAGGGCCCACGAG. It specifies CASSQLPGRAHE. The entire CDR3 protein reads CASSQLPGRAHEQYF.

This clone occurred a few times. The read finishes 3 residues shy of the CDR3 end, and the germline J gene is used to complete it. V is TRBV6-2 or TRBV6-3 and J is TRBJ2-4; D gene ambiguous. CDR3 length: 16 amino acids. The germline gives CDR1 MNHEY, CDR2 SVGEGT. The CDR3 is CASSYFSLPGVYGQYF. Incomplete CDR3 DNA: TGTGCCAGCAGTTATTTCTCCCTCCCAGGAGTCTATGGT.

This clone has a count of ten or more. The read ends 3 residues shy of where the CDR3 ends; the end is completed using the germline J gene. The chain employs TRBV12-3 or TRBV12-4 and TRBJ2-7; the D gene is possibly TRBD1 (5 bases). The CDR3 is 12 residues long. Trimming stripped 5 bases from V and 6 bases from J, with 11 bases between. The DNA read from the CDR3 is TGTGCCAGCAGTCAACAGCAGGGCGAG. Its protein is CASSQQQGE. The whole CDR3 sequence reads CASSQQQGEQYF.

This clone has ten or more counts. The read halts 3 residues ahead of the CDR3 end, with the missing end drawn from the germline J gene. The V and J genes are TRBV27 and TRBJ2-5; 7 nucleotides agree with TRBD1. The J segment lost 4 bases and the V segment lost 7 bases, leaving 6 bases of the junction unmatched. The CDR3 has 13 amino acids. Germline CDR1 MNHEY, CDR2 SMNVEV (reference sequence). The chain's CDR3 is CASNRGRGETQYF. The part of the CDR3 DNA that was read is TGTGCCAGCAATAGGGGGCGAGGAGAGACC.